The TCR beta chain under discussion was sequenced for a study of shared clonotypes between healthy human individuals. General observations from the study: Shared clonotypes across all four donors exceeded non-shared ones in generation probability.

Germline V gene data show CDR1 as MNHEY and CDR2 as SVGAGI. The CDR3 extends over 12 amino acids. The ends were cut back, 5 bases at V and 12 bases at J, with 16 bases in the middle. Caucasian adults living in Nashville, Tennessee, provided all samples. A CD45RA-negative memory subset and a CD45RA+ naive subset were separated from the CD4+ cells. Assay: immunoSEQ multiplex PCR; the TCRdb copy retains only in-frame clones and omits some. The sample has approximately 980,000 clones, approximately 80% seen once. This clone was counted a single time. Its antigen is not known. The receptor was isolated from a man in his late teens or twenties in good health. Sequenced sample: memory CD4+ T cells sorted from blood. The subset: CD45RA-negative fraction. V and J are TRBV6-5 and TRBJ2-5; either TRBD1 or TRBD2 may fit D (5 bases each). CDR3 sequence (DNA): TGTGCCAGCAGTCAGAGAACGGGACCCGAGTACTTC. It yields the protein CASSQRTGPEYF.